Below, 5 T cell receptor beta chains from the same sample are listed, as sequenced in a study of radiotherapy plus CTLA-4 blockade in lung cancer. Generated by immunoSEQ multiplex PCR, the TCRdb table keeps only in-frame clones and is missing some. Seen here are some 110,000 clones, 70% to 85% observed once, and the top ten hold about 3.3%. Sequencing was performed on peripheral blood, taken from a patient treated with radiotherapy plus ipilimumab. These receptors all stem from a human donor with non-small cell lung cancer that progressed on radiotherapy plus ipilimumab. Some clones in this sample may be carry-over from other donors' samples.

V and J are TRBV5-4 and TRBJ2-3; 11 bases agree with TRBD2. J gave up 2 bases and V 4 bases, and 6 bases lay outside the gene matches. This CDR3 is built from 16 residues. CDR1 and CDR2 (germline): SGHNT, YYREEE (reference sequence). CDR3: CASSPSLAGDTDTQYF. CDR3 sequence (DNA): TGTGCCAGCAGCCCATCACTAGCGGGGGACACAGATACGCAGTATTTT.

J is TRBJ2-1 and V is TRBV18, with unresolved D. The germline gives CDR1 KGHSH, CDR2 LQKENI. The CDR3 runs 16 residues. The V and J ends lost 3 bases and 5 bases respectively, with 17 bases between them. CDR3 bases: TGTGCCAGCTCACCTCCCCCCGGGCTGCTCAACAATGAGCAGTTCTTC. It is translated as CASSPPPGLLNNEQFF.

CDR3 DNA sequence: TGTGCCTCGGCGAGAGGGTCCCAAGAGACCCAGTACTTC. It codes for CASARGSQETQYF. The chain links TRBV2 to TRBJ2-5; D is perhaps TRBD2 (5 bases). The CDR3 consists of 13 residues. Germline V gene lookup returns CDR1 SNHLY and CDR2 FYNNEI. V lost 11 bases and J 1 base, leaving 14 bases between the germline ends.

The rearrangement joins TRBV5-4 to TRBJ2-3; D remains unclear. Germline V gene data show CDR1 as SGHNT and CDR2 as YYREEE (reference sequence). Trimming took off 1 base at V and 0 bases at J, with 9 bases between the two ends. This CDR3 comprises 15 residues. The CDR3 DNA is TGTGCCAGCAGCTTGTTGGGGTTCAGCACAGATACGCAGTATTTT. Its protein is CASSLLGFSTDTQYF.

The gene calls are TRBV27 and TRBJ1-6; D is undetermined. Germline V lookup: CDR1 MNHEY, CDR2 SMNVEV (reference sequence). Between the trimmed V and J ends, which lost 4 bases and 10 bases, there was a span of 14 bases. This CDR3 has 14 amino acids. This CDR3 reads CASSWTSTGSPLHF. The CDR3 bases are TGTGCCAGCAGTTGGACTTCAACTGGGTCACCCCTCCACTTT.